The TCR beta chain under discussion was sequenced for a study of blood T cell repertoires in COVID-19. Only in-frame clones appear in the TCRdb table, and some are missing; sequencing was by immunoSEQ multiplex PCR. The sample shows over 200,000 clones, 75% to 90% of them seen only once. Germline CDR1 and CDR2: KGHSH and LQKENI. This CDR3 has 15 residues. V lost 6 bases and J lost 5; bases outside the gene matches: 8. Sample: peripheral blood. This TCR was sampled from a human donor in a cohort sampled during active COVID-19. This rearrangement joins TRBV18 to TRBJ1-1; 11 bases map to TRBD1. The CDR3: CASSLDRGLGTEAFF. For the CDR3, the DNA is TGTGCCAGCTCGCTGGACAGGGGGCTAGGTACTGAAGCTTTCTTT.